The source of this T cell receptor (beta chain) is a study of cytomegalovirus exposure and HLA in healthy donors. Overall study results and limits: Per a later analysis, about 17,000 TCR beta sequences showed association with HLA alleles at 0.05 false discovery rate. About 87% or about 30% of the time was how often most TCR beta V segments were productive, according to an earlier analysis. Donors belonging to an Asian-associated ancestry cluster reportedly showed fewer N-insertions in productive TCRs than the approximately 680-donor mean, according to what a later analysis found. Presence/absence analyses supposed approximately even sequencing depth among donors.

CDR1 and CDR2 from the germline V gene are SQVTM and ANQGSEA. J gave up 6 bases and V 4 bases, and 7 bases lay outside the gene matches. The CDR3 length is 14 residues. The PCR made use of 60 Vbeta and 13 Jbeta primers. The protocol was immunoSEQ multiplex PCR, while the TCRdb copy is restricted to in-frame clones and leaves out a portion. This repertoire shows over 250,000 clones, 75% to 90% found once; its top ten account for around 4.2%. As to this clone: Its antigen is unidentified.

Sequencing input: PBMCs. The chain is built from TRBV29-1 and TRBJ2-7; 12 nucleotides agree with TRBD2. This sequence originates from a man between 35 and 55 years old in good health and CMV-seropositive. The CDR3 DNA is TGCAGCGTTGCCGGACTAGCGGGATTTCTCGAGCAGTACTTC. Translation: CSVAGLAGFLEQYF.